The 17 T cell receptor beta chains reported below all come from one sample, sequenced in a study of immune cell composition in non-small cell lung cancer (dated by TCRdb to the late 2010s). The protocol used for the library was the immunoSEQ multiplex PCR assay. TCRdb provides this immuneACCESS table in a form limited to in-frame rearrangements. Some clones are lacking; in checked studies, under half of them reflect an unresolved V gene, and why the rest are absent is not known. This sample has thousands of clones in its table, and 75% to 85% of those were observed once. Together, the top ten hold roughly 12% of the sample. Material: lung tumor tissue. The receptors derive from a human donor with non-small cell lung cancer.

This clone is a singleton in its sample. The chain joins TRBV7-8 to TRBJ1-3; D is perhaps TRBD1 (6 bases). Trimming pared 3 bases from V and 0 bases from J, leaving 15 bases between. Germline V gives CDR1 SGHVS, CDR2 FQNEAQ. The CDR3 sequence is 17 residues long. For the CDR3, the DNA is TGTGCCAGCAGCTTCGAGGGCAGGGGCAACTCTGGAAACACCATATATTTT. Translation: CASSFEGRGNSGNTIYF. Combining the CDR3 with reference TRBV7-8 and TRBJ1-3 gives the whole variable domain GAGVSQSPRYKVAKRGQDVALRCDPISGHVSLFWYQQALGQGPEFLTYFQNEAQLDKSGLPSDRFFAERPEGSVSTLKIQRTQQEDSAVYLCASSFEGRGNSGNTIYFGEGSWLTVV.

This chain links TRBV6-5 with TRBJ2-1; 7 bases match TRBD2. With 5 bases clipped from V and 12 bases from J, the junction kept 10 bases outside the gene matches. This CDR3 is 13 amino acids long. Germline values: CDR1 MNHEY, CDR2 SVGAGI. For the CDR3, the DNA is TGTGCCAGCAGTCGGCCCGGGACTATCAGGCAGTTCTTC. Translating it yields CASSRPGTIRQFF.

The CDR3 region has the DNA TGCAGCGTCGAGGGGACAGGGGGTGGAGAAAACATTCAGTACTTC. It yields the protein CSVEGTGGGENIQYF. The chain carries TRBV29-1 and TRBJ2-4; the match to TRBD1 covers 11 bases. CDR1 SQVTM and CDR2 ANQGSEA come from the germline V gene. J lost 5 bases, V lost 6 bases, and 9 bases had no gene match. The CDR3 length is 15 residues.

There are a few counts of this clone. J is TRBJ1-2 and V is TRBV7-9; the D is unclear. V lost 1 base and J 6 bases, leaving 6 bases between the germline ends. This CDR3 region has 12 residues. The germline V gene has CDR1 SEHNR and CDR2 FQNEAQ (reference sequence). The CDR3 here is CASSLVFDGYTF. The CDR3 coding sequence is TGTGCCAGCAGCTTAGTTTTCGATGGCTACACCTTC. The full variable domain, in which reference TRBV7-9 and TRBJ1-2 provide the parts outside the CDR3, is DTGVSQNPRHKITKRGQNVTFRCDPISEHNRLYWYRQTLGQGPEFLTYFQNEAQLEKSRLLSDRFSAERPKGSFSTLEIQRTEQGDSAMYLCASSLVFDGYTFGSGTRLTVV.

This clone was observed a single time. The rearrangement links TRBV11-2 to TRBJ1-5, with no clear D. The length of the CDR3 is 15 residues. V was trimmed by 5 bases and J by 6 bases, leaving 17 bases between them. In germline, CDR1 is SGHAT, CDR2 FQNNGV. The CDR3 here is CASSAGPVRGQPQHF. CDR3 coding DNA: TGTGCCAGCAGCGCCGGGCCGGTTCGAGGTCAGCCCCAGCATTTT.

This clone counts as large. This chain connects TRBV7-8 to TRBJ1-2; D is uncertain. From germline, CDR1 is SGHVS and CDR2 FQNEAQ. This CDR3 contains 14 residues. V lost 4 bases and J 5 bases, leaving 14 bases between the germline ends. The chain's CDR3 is CASSSQGNSYGYTF. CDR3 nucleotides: TGTGCCAGCAGCTCCCAAGGGAATAGTTATGGCTACACCTTC.

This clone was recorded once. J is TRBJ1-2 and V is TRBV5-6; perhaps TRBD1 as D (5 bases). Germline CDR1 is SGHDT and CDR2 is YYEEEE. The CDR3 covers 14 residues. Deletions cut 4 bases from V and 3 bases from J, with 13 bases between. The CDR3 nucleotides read TGTGCCAGCAGCGAACCGACAGACTACTATGGCTACACCTTC. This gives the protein CASSEPTDYYGYTF. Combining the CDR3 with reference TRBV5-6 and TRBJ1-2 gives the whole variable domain DAGVTQSPTHLIKTRGQQVTLRCSPKSGHDTVSWYQQALGQGPQFIFQYYEEEERQRGNFPDRFSGHQFPNYSSELNVNALLLGDSALYLCASSEPTDYYGYTFGSGTRLTVV.

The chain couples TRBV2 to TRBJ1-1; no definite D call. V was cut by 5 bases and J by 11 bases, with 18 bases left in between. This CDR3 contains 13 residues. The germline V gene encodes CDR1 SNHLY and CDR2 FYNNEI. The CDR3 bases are TGTGCCAGCAGTTTTCAAGAAGAGGGTTCGGCTTTCTTT. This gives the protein CASSFQEEGSAFF.

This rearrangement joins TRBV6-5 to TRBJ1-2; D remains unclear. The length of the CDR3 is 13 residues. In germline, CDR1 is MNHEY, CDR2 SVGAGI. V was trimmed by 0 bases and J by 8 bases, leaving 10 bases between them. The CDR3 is CASSYSLDGGYTF. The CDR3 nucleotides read TGTGCCAGCAGTTACTCTCTTGACGGGGGCTACACCTTC.

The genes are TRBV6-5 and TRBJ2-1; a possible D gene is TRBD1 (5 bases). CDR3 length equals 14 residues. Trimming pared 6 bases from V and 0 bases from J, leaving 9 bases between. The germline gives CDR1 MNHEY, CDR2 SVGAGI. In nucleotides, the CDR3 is TGTGCCAGCAGCCAGGGTGCCTCCTACAATGAGCAGTTCTTC. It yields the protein CASSQGASYNEQFF.

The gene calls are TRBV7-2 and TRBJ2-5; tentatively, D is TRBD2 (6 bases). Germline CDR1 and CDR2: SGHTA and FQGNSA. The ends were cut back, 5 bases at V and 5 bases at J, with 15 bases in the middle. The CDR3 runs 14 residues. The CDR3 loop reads CASSRGTGRETQYF. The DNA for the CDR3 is TGTGCCAGCAGCCGGGGGACGGGGAGGGAGACCCAGTACTTC. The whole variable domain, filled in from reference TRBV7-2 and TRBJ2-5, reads GAGVSQSPSNKVTEKGKDVELRCDPISGHTALYWYRQSLGQGLEFLIYFQGNSAPDKSGLPSDRFSAERTGGSVSTLTIQRTQQEDSAVYLCASSRGTGRETQYFGPGTRLLVL.

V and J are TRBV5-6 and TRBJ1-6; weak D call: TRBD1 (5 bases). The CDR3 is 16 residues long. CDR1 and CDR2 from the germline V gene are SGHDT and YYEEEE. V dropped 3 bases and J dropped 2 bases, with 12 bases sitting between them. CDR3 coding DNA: TGTGCCAGCAGCTCAGGACCGGGACCCTATAATTCACCCCTCCACTTT. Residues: CASSSGPGPYNSPLHF.

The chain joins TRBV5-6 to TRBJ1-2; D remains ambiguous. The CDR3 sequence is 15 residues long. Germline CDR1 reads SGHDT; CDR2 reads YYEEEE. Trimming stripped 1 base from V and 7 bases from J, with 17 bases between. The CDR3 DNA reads TGTGCCAGCAGCTTGCGTACCTCGGCCGGTCGTGGCTACACCTTC. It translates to CASSLRTSAGRGYTF.

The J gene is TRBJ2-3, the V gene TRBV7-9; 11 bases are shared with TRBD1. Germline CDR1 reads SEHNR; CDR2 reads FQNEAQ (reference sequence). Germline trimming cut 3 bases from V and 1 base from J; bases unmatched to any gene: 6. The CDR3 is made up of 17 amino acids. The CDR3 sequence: CASSFYGTGGRTDTQYF. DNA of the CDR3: TGTGCCAGCAGCTTCTACGGGACAGGGGGGCGCACAGATACGCAGTATTTT.

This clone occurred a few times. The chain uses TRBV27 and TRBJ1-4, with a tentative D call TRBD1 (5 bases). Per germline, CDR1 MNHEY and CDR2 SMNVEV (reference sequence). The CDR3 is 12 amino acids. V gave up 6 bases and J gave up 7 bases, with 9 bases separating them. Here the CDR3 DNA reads TGTGCCAGCAGAGCAGGGACTGAAAAACTGTTTTTT. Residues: CASRAGTEKLFF.

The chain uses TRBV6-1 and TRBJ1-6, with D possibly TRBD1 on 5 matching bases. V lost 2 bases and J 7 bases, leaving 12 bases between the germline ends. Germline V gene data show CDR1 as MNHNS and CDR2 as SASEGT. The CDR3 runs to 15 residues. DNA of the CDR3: TGTGCCAGCAGTGAAACCCAGGGATCAAATTCACCCCTCCACTTT. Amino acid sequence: CASSETQGSNSPLHF.

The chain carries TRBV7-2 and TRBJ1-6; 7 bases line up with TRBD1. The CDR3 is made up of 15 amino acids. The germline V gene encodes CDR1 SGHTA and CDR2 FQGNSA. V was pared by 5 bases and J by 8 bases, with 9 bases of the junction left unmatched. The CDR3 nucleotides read TGTGCCAGCAGCCCCTCTACAGGGGACGATTCACCCCTCCACTTT. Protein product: CASSPSTGDDSPLHF.